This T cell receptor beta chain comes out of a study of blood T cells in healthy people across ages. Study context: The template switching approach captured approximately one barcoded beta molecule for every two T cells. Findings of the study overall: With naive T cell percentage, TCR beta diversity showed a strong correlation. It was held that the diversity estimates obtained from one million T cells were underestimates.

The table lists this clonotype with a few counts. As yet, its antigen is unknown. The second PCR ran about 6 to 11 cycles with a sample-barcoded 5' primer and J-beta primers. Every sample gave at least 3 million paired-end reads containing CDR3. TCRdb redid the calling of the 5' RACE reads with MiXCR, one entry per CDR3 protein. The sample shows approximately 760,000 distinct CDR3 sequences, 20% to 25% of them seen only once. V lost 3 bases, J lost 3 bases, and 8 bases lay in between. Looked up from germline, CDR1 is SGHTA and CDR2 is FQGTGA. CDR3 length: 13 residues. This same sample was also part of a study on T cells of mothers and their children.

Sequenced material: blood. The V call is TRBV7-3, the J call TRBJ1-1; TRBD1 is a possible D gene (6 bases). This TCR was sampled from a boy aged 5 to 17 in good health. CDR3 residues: CASSLRTDTEAFF. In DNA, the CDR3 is TGTGCCAGCAGCTTGAGGACAGACACTGAAGCTTTCTTT.